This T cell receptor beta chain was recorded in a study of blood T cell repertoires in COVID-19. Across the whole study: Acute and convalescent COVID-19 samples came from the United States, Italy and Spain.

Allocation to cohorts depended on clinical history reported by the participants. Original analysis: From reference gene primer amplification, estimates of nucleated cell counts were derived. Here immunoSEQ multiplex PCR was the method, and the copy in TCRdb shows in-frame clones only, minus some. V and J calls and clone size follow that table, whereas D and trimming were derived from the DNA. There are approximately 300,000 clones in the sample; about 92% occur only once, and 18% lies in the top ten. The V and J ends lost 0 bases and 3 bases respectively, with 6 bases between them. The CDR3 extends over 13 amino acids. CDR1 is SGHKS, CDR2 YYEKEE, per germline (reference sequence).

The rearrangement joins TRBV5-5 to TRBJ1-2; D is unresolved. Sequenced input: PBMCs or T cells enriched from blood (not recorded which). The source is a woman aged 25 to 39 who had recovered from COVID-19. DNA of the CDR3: TGTGCCAGCAGCTTGGCGGACTACTATGGCTACACCTTC. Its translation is CASSLADYYGYTF.